These 21 T cell receptor beta chains were sequenced from one sample in a study of identical twins. MiXCR, applied by TCRdb to the 5' RACE reads, yields one record per CDR3 protein. The sample has over 600,000 distinct CDR3 sequences; around 21% are singletons. This same sample was also part of a study on T cells expressing NK-cell markers.

Sequenced: PBMCs. Receptor source: a woman aged 18 to 35 in good health.

The table lists this clonotype with a few counts. The rearrangement uses TRBV12-3 or TRBV12-4 and TRBJ1-2; D uncertain. There are 13 residues in the CDR3. The V gene lost 1 base and the J gene lost 8 bases, with 11 bases spanning the gap. CDR3 residues: CASSLVGAMGYTF. CDR3 coding DNA: TGTGCCAGCAGTTTAGTCGGAGCCATGGGCTACACCTTC.

The rearrangement uses TRBV7-2 and TRBJ2-7; 7 nucleotides align to TRBD2. The length of the CDR3 is 14 residues. The germline gives CDR1 SGHTA, CDR2 FQGNSA. J was trimmed by 1 base and V by 4 bases; bases with no gene match: 4. The CDR3 sequence is CASSWRERSYEQYF. The CDR3, as DNA: TGTGCCAGCAGCTGGCGGGAGAGATCCTACGAGCAGTACTTC.

The table lists this clonotype with many counts. This chain uses TRBV10-3 with TRBJ2-7, with 10 bases lining up with TRBD1. CDR3 length: 12 residues. The junction had 4 bases not matched to a gene; V was cut back by 9 bases and J by 5 bases. Germline V gene sequence: CDR1 ENHRY, CDR2 SYGVKD. The CDR3 nucleotides are TGTGCCATTGGGACAGGGGACCACGAGCAGTACTTC. Protein: CAIGTGDHEQYF.

This chain connects TRBV7-9 to TRBJ2-1; D possibly corresponds to TRBD2 (5 bases). The V end lost 7 bases, the J end lost 9 bases, and 10 bases lay between the germline ends. The CDR3 length is 11 residues. Germline V gives CDR1 SEHNR, CDR2 FQNEAQ (reference sequence). CDR3 in DNA: TGTGCCAGCAATTTGGGGAGTGAGCAGTTCTTC. Translation gives CASNLGSEQFF.

This clonotype has only a few counts. The V and J genes are TRBV10-2 and TRBJ1-6; D gene ambiguous. This CDR3 spans 16 amino acids. Trimming left V 0 bases short and J 3 bases short, with 9 bases between. Looked up from germline, CDR1 is WSHSY and CDR2 is SAAADI. As DNA, the CDR3 is TGCGCCAGCAGTGAGTCCATGGTCTTCTATAATTCACCCCTCCACTTT. Encoded protein: CASSESMVFYNSPLHF.

The rearrangement joins TRBV12-3 or TRBV12-4 to TRBJ2-7; no definite D call. The V end was cut by 6 bases, the J end by 5 bases, with 14 bases between. The CDR3 consists of 13 residues. Here the CDR3 DNA reads TGTGCCAGCAGCCCACGAGGTGGGGACGAGCAGTACTTC. It encodes CASSPRGGDEQYF.

The genes are TRBV7-9 and TRBJ2-1; D unclear. This CDR3 region has 17 residues. V lost 6 bases, J lost 0 bases, and 18 bases lay in between. Germline values: CDR1 SEHNR, CDR2 FQNEAQ (reference sequence). For the CDR3, the DNA is TGTGCCAGCAGTCGCGCACTGGGCCCAAGCTCCTACAATGAGCAGTTCTTC. It encodes CASSRALGPSSYNEQFF.

This clonotype was seen more than once but under ten times. The chain joins TRBV6-1 to TRBJ1-4; unclear D gene. Germline values: CDR1 MNHNS, CDR2 SASEGT. This CDR3 has 14 amino acids. V was cut by 8 bases and J by 8 bases, with 18 bases left in between. The CDR3 sequence: CASRPTRPGEKLFF. CDR3 sequence (DNA): TGTGCCAGCCGACCTACAAGGCCTGGGGAAAAACTGTTTTTT.

This chain uses TRBV4-3 with TRBJ2-7; 13 bases line up with TRBD2. The CDR3 is 15 amino acids. V dropped 0 bases and J dropped 4; count of bases not matched to a gene: 0. Germline values: CDR1 LGHNA, CDR2 YSLEER. CDR3 protein: CASSQEGLAGYEQYF. DNA for the CDR3: TGCGCCAGCAGCCAAGAGGGACTAGCGGGGTACGAGCAGTACTTC.

There are a few counts of this clonotype. The V and J genes are TRBV29-1 and TRBJ2-4; 7 nucleotides align to TRBD2. The ends lost 5 bases at V and 5 bases at J; junction bases unmatched: 6. In germline, CDR1 is SQVTM, CDR2 ANQGSEA. The CDR3 extends over 13 amino acids. For the CDR3, the DNA is TGCAGCGTTAAGACTAGCTCCGAAAACATTCAGTACTTC. It is translated as CSVKTSSENIQYF.

This chain connects TRBV5-1 to TRBJ2-7; TRBD2 might be the D (6 bases). V was clipped by 4 bases and J by 3 bases, with 17 bases between them. Germline V gene lookup returns CDR1 SGHRS and CDR2 YFSETQ. The CDR3 sequence is 15 residues long. The CDR3 loop reads CASSRRRDSFYEQYF. The DNA for the CDR3 is TGCGCCAGCAGCCGGCGCCGGGACTCCTTCTACGAGCAGTACTTC.

The rearrangement links TRBV7-9 to TRBJ1-1, with D possibly TRBD1 on 6 matching bases. CDR1 is SEHNR and CDR2 is FQNEAQ in the germline V gene (reference sequence). V lost 8 bases and J 1 base, leaving 11 bases between the germline ends. This CDR3 region has 13 residues. The CDR3 sequence is CASGRDTNTEAFF. Here the CDR3 DNA reads TGTGCCAGCGGACGGGACACGAACACTGAAGCTTTCTTT.

The chain uses TRBV7-6 and TRBJ2-3, with 8 nucleotides matching TRBD1. The CDR3 has 14 amino acids. V lost 6 bases, J lost 3 bases, and 5 bases stayed unmatched. CDR1 is SGHVS, CDR2 FNYEAQ, per germline. In DNA form, the CDR3 reads TGTGCCAGCAGTAACAGGGGGAGAACAGATACGCAGTATTTT. Amino acid sequence: CASSNRGRTDTQYF.

This chain uses TRBV4-1 with TRBJ2-1; D might be TRBD1 or TRBD2, each matching 6 bases. The V end lost 0 bases, the J end lost 4 bases, and 13 bases lay between the germline ends. The CDR3 length is 16 residues. The germline CDR1 and CDR2 sequences are MGHRA and YSYEKL. The CDR3 DNA reads TGCGCCAGCAGCCAAGAGTTAGGGGGGAGGTACAATGAGCAGTTCTTC. Its translation: CASSQELGGRYNEQFF.

This chain joins TRBV13 and TRBJ2-1; 13 nucleotides match TRBD2. Germline trimming cut 5 bases from V and 5 bases from J; bases unmatched to any gene: 6. The length of the CDR3 is 16 residues. CDR1 is PRHDT, CDR2 FYEKMQ, per germline (reference sequence). CDR3 sequence (DNA): TGTGCCAGCAGCCCTAGGACTAGCGGGAGTGACAATGAGCAGTTCTTC. This codes for CASSPRTSGSDNEQFF.

The J gene is TRBJ2-1, the V gene TRBV5-5; the D gene is possibly TRBD2 (5 bases). Germline lookup yields CDR1 SGHKS and CDR2 YYEKEE (reference sequence). Trimming pared 6 bases from V and 6 bases from J, leaving 16 bases between. The CDR3 is made up of 14 amino acids. The CDR3 here is CASTLGVGLNEQFF. CDR3 nucleotides: TGTGCCAGCACCCTCGGGGTAGGCCTCAATGAGCAGTTCTTC.

This clonotype was picked up a small number of times. The rearrangement joins TRBV5-1 to TRBJ2-3; 7 bases are a match to TRBD1. Trimming took 3 bases from V and 0 from J; bases not matched to a gene: 7. This CDR3 is built from 16 residues. The germline V gene has CDR1 SGHRS and CDR2 YFSETQ. CDR3 region: CASSSGQVSSTDTQYF. The CDR3 bases are TGCGCCAGCAGCTCTGGACAGGTCTCTAGCACAGATACGCAGTATTTT.

The V and J genes are TRBV27 and TRBJ2-5, with TRBD1 matching 8 bases. Germline values: CDR1 MNHEY, CDR2 SMNVEV (reference sequence). CDR3 length: 14 residues. V lost 6 bases, J lost 14 bases, and 17 bases stayed unmatched. The CDR3 here is CASSPGQGSGFDYF. The CDR3 bases are TGTGCCAGCAGCCCAGGACAGGGCAGTGGCTTCGACTACTTC.

This clonotype showed up just a few times. The V and J genes are TRBV12-3 or TRBV12-4 and TRBJ2-7; 9 bases map to TRBD1. Losses at the gene ends were 5 bases for V and 5 bases for J; bases not matched to a gene: 4. The CDR3 covers 13 residues. CDR3 coding DNA: TGTGCCAGCAGTCCACAGGGGGCCCACGAGCAGTACTTC. Amino acids: CASSPQGAHEQYF.

This clonotype was found many times. The rearrangement links TRBV7-8 to TRBJ2-2; the match to TRBD2 covers 8 bases. CDR3 length: 13 residues. CDR1 is SGHVS, CDR2 FQNEAQ, per germline. V gave up 3 bases and J gave up 7 bases; unmatched junction bases: 1. The CDR3 spells CASSFSGIGELFF. The CDR3 nucleotides are TGTGCCAGCAGCTTTAGCGGGATCGGGGAGCTGTTTTTT.

CDR3 DNA sequence: TGTGCCAGCAGCCAAACTAGGACTAGCACAGATACGCAGTATTTT. Protein sequence: CASSQTRTSTDTQYF. The J gene is TRBJ2-3, the V gene TRBV4-2; the D gene is possibly TRBD2 (5 bases). Germline values: CDR1 LGHNA, CDR2 YNFKEQ. V was clipped by 2 bases and J by 0 bases, with 9 bases between them. This CDR3 contains 15 residues.